This TCR beta chain was identified in a study of T-cell reconstitution after alpha-beta-depleted transplantation in children. Unique molecular identifiers tagged the TCRbeta library. In TCRdb, the PCR reads were re-called with MiXCR into one record per CDR3 protein. The sample shows about 410,000 distinct CDR3 sequences, 20% of them seen only once. The CDR3 is 14 residues long. V was shortened by 3 bases and J by 2 bases, with 11 bases between the two germline ends. Germline CDR1 is DFQATT and CDR2 is SNEGSKA (reference sequence). The source of this sequence is a human donor who donated a stem cell graft to a child with acute myeloid leukemia. The sample here was PBMCs from the stem cell graft donor, taken from the stem cell graft. The chain carries TRBV20-1 and TRBJ2-1; either TRBD1 or TRBD2 may supply D (5 bases each). The CDR3 nucleotides are TGCAGTGCTAGGGCATCGGGACCCTACAATGAGCAGTTCTTC. Translated, it gives CSARASGPYNEQFF.